This is a list of T cell receptor beta chains from one sample in a study of vaccination effects on CD4 cells after COVID-19. Sequencing was performed with immunoSEQ multiplex PCR; in TCRdb, only in-frame clones are kept and a portion is missing. The table includes 30,000 to 35,000 clones, 65% to 75% detected once. No antigen is known for these receptors. The sequencing here drew on CD4+ T cells from PBMCs cultured with a peptide pool, taken before COVID-19 vaccination. The source of these receptors is a human donor who had a prior SARS-CoV-2 infection. Both conserved end residues are part of each CDR3. Fields, in order: V gene, clone size, D gene, J gene, CDR3 protein, CDR3 DNA. D genes are given only for firm matches. Clone size, where shown, is once, few, many, or a class for clones that have expanded.

V: TRBV3-1/TRBV3-2; size: -; D: -; J: TRBJ1-2; CDR3: CASSQLRFTGTSGSGGYTF; DNA: TGTGCCAGCAGCCAACTACGCTTTACGGGGACCTCGGGGAGTGGGGGCTACACCTTC
V: TRBV3-1/TRBV3-2; size: few; D: -; J: TRBJ1-2; CDR3: CASSPRTDLTSYTF; DNA: TGTGCCAGCAGCCCTCGGACAGACCTCACGAGCTACACCTTC
V: TRBV3-1/TRBV3-2; size: -; D: -; J: TRBJ2-1; CDR3: CASSLSLRGFRGNEQFF; DNA: TGTGCCAGCAGCCTCTCCCTCAGGGGATTTAGGGGCAATGAGCAGTTCTTC
V: TRBV12-5; size: few; D: -; J: TRBJ1-2; CDR3: CASGSLIETHYGYTF; DNA: TGTGCTAGTGGTTCGCTTATTGAAACACACTATGGCTACACCTTC
V: TRBV5-4; size: -; D: -; J: TRBJ1-2; CDR3: CASRSETEANYGYTF; DNA: TGTGCCAGCAGAAGCGAGACAGAAGCTAACTATGGCTACACCTTC
V: TRBV11-2; size: -; D: -; J: TRBJ1-2; CDR3: CASSPSAVWSRYGYTF; DNA: TGTGCCAGCAGCCCTTCGGCGGTGTGGTCCCGCTATGGCTACACCTTC
V: TRBV5-8; size: few; D: -; J: TRBJ1-5; CDR3: CASRPTGPQPQHF; DNA: TGTGCCAGCAGACCCACAGGGCCGCAGCCCCAGCATTTT
V: TRBV2; size: -; D: -; J: TRBJ1-2; CDR3: CASSEGGWTNYGYTF; DNA: TGTGCCAGCAGTGAAGGGGGGTGGACTAACTATGGCTACACCTTC
V: TRBV7-8; size: -; D: TRBD1; J: TRBJ1-6; CDR3: CASSSPRGSASVLHF; DNA: TGTGCCAGCAGCTCCCCCAGGGGGTCCGCCAGTGTACTCCACTTT
V: TRBV5-6; size: -; D: -; J: TRBJ2-2; CDR3: CASSLQTGSNTGELFF; DNA: TGTGCCAGCAGCTTGCAGACAGGCTCGAACACCGGGGAGCTGTTTTTT
V: TRBV10-3; size: -; D: TRBD1; J: TRBJ2-1; CDR3: CASPGWDRDYNEQFF; DNA: TGTGCCAGCCCGGGCTGGGACAGGGACTACAATGAGCAGTTCTTC
V: TRBV27; size: -; D: -; J: TRBJ2-7; CDR3: CASSSTFAPYYEQYF; DNA: TGTGCCAGCAGTTCCACGTTCGCCCCTTACTACGAGCAGTACTTC
V: TRBV11-3; size: -; D: TRBD1; J: TRBJ1-1; CDR3: CASSSWGQRNTEAFF; DNA: TGTGCCAGCAGCTCATGGGGACAGAGGAACACTGAAGCTTTCTTT
V: TRBV5-1; size: -; D: TRBD1; J: TRBJ2-2; CDR3: CASSRDRGGGELFF; DNA: TGCGCCAGCAGTCGGGACAGGGGAGGCGGGGAGCTGTTTTTT
V: TRBV6-5; size: -; D: -; J: TRBJ2-3; CDR3: CASSYYDTQYF; DNA: TGTGCCAGCAGTTACTACGATACGCAGTATTTT
V: TRBV5-4; size: -; D: -; J: TRBJ2-7; CDR3: CASSLGVFQQYF; DNA: TGTGCCAGCAGCTTGGGGGTTTTCCAGCAGTACTTC
V: TRBV7-8; size: -; D: TRBD2; J: TRBJ2-2; CDR3: CASKTGLAGTNTGELFF; DNA: TGTGCCAGCAAGACAGGACTAGCGGGGACGAACACCGGGGAGCTGTTTTTT
V: TRBV4-3; size: -; D: TRBD1; J: TRBJ2-4; CDR3: CASSQKPTGTGKNIQYF; DNA: TGCGCCAGCAGCCAAAAGCCTACCGGGACAGGGAAAAACATTCAGTACTTC
V: TRBV4-2; size: -; D: TRBD2; J: TRBJ2-1; CDR3: CASSQESSSGGVDNEQFF; DNA: TGTGCCAGCAGCCAAGAAAGCTCTAGCGGGGGGGTAGACAATGAGCAGTTCTTC
V: TRBV7-2; size: -; D: TRBD1; J: TRBJ1-1; CDR3: CASSLADSGGYTEAFF; DNA: TGTGCCAGCAGCTTAGCCGACTCAGGGGGCTACACTGAAGCTTTCTTT
V: TRBV19; size: -; D: -; J: TRBJ2-1; CDR3: CASSIRSASYNEQFF; DNA: TGTGCCAGTAGTATCCGGTCAGCCTCCTACAATGAGCAGTTCTTC
V: TRBV11-2; size: -; D: -; J: TRBJ1-2; CDR3: CASSLVGVGYGYTF; DNA: TGTGCCAGCAGCTTAGTAGGGGTCGGGTATGGCTACACCTTC
V: TRBV7-2; size: -; D: TRBD1; J: TRBJ2-5; CDR3: CASSQQGGQETQYF; DNA: TGTGCCAGCAGTCAACAGGGGGGTCAAGAGACCCAGTACTTC